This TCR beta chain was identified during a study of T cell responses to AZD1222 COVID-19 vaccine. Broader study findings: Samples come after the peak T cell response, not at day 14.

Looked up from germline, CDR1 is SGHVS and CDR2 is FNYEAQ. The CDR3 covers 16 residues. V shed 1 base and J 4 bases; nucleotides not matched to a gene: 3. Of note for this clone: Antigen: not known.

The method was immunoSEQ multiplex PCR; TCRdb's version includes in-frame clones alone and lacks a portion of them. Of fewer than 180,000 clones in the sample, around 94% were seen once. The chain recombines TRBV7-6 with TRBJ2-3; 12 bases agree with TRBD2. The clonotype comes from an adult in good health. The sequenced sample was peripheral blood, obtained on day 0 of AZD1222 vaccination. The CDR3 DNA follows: TGTGCCAGCAGCTTAGGGGCTAGCGGGGGGGCAGATACGCAGTATTTT. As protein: CASSLGASGGADTQYF. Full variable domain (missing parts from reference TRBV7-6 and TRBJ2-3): GAGVSQSPRYKVTKRGQDVALRCDPISGHVSLYWYRQALGQGPEFLTYFNYEAQQDKSGLPNDRFSAERPEGSISTLTIQRTEQRDSAMYRCASSLGASGGADTQYFGPGTRLTVL.